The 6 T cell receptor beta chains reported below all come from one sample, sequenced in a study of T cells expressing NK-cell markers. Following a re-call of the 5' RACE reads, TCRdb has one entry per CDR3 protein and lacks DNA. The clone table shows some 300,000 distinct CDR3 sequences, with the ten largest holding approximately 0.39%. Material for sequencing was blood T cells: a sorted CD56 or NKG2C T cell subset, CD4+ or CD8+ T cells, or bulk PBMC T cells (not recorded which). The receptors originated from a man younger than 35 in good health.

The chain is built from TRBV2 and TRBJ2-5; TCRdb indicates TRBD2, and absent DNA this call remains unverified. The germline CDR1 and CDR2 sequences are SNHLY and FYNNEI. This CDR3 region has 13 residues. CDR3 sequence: CASRSGPQETQYF.

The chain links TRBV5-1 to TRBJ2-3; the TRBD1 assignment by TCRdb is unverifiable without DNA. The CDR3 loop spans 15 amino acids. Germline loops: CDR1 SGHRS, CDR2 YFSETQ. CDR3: CATKRGERPGDTQYF.

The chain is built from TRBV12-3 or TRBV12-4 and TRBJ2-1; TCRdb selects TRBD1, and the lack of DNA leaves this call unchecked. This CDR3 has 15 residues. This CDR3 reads CASRSRGAGHNEQFF.

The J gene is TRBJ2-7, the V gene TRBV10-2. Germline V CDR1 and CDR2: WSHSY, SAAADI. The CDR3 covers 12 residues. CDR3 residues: CASSVVTYEQYF.

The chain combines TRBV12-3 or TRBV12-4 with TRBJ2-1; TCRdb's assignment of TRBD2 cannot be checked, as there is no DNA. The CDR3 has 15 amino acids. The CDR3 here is CASSWYGTSYNEQFF.

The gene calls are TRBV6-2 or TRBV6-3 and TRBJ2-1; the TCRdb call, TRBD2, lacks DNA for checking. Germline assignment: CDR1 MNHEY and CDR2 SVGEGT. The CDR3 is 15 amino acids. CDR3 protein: CASSYGLAGGNEQFF.